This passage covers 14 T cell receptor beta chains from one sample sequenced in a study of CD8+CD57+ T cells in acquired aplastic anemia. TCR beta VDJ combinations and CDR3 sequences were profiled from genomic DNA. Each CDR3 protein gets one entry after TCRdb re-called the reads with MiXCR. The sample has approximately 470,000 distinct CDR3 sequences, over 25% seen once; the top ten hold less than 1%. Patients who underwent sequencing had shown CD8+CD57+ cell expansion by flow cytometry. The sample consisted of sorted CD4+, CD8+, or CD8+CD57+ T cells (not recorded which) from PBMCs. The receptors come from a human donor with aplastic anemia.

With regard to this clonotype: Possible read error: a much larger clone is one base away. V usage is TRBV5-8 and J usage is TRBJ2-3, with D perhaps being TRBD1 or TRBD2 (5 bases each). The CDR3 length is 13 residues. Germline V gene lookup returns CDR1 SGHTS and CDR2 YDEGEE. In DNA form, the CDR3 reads TGTACCAGCAGCTTCGGGACGCCGCGAGGGCAGTATTTT. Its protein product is CTSSFGTPRGQYF. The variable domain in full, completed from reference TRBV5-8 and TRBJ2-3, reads EAGVTQSPTHLIKTRGQQATLRCSPISGHTSVYWYQQALGLGLQFLLWYDEGEERNRGNFPPRFSGRQFPNYSSELNVNALELEDSALYLCTSSFGTPRGQYFGPGTRLTVL.

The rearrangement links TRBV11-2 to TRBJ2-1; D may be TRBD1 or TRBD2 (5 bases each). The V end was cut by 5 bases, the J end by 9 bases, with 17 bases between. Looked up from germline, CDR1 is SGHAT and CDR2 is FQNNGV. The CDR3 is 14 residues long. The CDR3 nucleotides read TGTGCCAGCAGCGGTTCGGGACCACGAGGTGAGCAGTTCTTC. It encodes CASSGSGPRGEQFF.

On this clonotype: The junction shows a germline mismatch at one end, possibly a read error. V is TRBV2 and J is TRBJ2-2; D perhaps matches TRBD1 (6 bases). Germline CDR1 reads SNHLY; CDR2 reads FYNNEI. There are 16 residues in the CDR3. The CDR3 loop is CASSAQGPENTGEPFF. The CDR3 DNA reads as TGTGCCAGCAGTGCCCAGGGGCCGGAAAACACCGGGGAGCCGTTTTTT.

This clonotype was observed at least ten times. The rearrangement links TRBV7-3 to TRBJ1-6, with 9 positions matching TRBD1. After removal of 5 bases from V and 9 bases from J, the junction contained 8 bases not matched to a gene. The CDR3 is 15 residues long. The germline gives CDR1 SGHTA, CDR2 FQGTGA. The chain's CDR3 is CASSQTGGSGSPLHF. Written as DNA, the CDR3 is TGTGCCAGCAGCCAAACAGGGGGCTCGGGTTCACCCCTCCACTTT.

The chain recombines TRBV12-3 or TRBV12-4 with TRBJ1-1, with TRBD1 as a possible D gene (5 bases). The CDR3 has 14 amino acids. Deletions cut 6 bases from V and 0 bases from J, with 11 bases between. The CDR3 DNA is TGTGCCAGCAGCCCAGGGAACCTGAACACTGAAGCTTTCTTT. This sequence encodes CASSPGNLNTEAFF.

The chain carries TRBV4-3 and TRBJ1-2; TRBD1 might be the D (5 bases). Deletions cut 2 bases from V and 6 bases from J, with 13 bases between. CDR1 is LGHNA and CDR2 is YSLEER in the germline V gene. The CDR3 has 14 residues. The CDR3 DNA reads TGCGCCAGCAGCCAATACCCGGGACCAGATGGCTACACCTTC. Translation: CASSQYPGPDGYTF.

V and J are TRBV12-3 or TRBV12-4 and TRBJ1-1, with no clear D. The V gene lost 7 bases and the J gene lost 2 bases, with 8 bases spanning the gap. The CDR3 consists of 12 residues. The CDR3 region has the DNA TGTGCCAGCAACATACGCAACACTGAAGCTTTCTTT. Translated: CASNIRNTEAFF.

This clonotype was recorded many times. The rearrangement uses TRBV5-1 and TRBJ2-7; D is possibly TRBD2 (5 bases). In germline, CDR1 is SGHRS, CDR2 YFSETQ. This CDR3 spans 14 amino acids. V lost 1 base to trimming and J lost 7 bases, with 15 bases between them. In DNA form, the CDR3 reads TGCGCCAGCAGCTTGAGGCAGGCTGGCGGGGAGCAGTACTTC. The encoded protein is CASSLRQAGGEQYF.

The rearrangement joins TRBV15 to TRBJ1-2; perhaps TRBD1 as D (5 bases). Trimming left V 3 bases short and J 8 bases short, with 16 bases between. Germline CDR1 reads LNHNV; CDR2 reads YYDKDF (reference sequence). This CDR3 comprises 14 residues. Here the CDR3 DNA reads TGTGCCACCAGCAGCTTGGATGCCGGGGCCGGCTACACCTTC. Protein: CATSSLDAGAGYTF.

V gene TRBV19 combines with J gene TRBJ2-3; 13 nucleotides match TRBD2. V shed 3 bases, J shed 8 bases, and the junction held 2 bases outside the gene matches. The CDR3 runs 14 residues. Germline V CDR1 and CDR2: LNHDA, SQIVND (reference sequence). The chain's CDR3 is CASSIGLAGVTQYF. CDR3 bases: TGTGCCAGTAGTATTGGACTAGCGGGGGTTACGCAGTATTTT.

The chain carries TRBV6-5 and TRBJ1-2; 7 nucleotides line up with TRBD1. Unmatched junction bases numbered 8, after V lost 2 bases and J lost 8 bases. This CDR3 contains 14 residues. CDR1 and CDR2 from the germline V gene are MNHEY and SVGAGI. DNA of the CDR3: TGTGCCAGCAGTTACGCTAGACAGGGAGGCGGCTACACCTTC. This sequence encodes CASSYARQGGGYTF.

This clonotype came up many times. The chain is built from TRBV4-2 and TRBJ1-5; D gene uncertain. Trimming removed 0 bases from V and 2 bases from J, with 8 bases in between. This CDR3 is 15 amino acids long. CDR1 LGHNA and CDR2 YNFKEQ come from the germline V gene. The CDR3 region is CASSQEWGGNQPQHF. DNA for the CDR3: TGTGCCAGCAGCCAAGAATGGGGTGGCAATCAGCCCCAGCATTTT.

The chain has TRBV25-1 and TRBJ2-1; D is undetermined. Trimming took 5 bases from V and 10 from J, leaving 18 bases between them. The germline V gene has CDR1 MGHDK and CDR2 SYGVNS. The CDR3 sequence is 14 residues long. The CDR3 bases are TGTGCCAGCAGTTTATTCGGACGAAACACAGAGCAGTTCTTC. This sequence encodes CASSLFGRNTEQFF.

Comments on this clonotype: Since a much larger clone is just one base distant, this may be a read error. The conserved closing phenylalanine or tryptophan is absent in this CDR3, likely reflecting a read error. The CDR3 nucleotides read TGCGCCAGCAGGCCGAGCAGGGTGGGTGATTCACCCCTCCACCTT. Translation gives CASRPSRVGDSPLHL. This chain connects TRBV5-1 to TRBJ1-6; a weak D match, TRBD1 (5 bases). Germline loops: CDR1 SGHRS, CDR2 YFSETQ. The ends were cut back, 5 bases at V and 8 bases at J, with 17 bases in the middle. The CDR3 is 15 residues long.